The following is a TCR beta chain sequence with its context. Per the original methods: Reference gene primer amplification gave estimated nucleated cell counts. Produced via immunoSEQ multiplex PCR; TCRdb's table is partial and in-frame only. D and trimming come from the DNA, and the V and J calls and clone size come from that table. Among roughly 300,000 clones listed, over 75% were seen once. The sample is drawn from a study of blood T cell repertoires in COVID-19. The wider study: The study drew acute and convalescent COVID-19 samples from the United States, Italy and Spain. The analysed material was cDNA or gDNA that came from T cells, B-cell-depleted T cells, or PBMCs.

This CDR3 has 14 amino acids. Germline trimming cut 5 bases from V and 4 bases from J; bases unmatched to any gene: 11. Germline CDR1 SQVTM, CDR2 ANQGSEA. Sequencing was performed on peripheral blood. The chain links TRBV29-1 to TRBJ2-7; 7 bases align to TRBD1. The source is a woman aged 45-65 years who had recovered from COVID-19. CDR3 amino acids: CSVRSRDRSYEQYF. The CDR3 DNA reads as TGCAGCGTTCGAAGCCGGGACAGATCTTACGAGCAGTACTTC.